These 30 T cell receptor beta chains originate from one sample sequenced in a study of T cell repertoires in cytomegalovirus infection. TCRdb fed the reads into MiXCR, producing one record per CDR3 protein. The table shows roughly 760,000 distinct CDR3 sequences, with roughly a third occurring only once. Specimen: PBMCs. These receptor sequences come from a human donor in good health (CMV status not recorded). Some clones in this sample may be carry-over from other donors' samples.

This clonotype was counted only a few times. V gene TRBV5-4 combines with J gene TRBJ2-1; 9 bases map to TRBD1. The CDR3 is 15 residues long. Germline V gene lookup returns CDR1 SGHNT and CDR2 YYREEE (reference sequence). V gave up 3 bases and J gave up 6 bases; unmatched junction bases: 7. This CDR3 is CASSWDRAIFNEQFF. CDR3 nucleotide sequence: TGTGCCAGCAGCTGGGACAGGGCAATTTTCAATGAGCAGTTCTTC.

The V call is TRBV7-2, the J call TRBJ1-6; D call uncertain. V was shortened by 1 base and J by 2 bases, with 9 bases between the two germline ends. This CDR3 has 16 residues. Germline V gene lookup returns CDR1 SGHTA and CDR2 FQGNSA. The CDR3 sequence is CASSLGGGAYNSPLHF. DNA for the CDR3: TGTGCCAGCAGCTTAGGCGGCGGCGCCTATAATTCACCCCTCCACTTT.

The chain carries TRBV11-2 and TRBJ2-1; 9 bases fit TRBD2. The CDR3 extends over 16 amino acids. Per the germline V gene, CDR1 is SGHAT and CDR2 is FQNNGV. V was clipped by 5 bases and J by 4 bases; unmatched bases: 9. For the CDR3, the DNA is TGTGCCAGCAGCGCCACCCGCGGGGGGGGTTACAATGAGCAGTTCTTC. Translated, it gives CASSATRGGGYNEQFF.

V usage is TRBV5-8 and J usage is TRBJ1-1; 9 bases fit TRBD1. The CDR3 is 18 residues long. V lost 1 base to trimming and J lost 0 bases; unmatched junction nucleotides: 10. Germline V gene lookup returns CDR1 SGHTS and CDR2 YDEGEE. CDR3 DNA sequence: TGTGCCAGCAGCTTGCTAAATACAGGGGGCTACCTGAACACTGAAGCTTTCTTT. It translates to CASSLLNTGGYLNTEAFF.

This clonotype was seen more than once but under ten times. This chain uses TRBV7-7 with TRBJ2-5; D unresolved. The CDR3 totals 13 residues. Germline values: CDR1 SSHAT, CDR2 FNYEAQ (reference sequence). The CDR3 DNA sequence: TGTGCTAGCTGTCGGAAATTTGGAGAGACCCAGTACTTC. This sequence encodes CASCRKFGETQYF.

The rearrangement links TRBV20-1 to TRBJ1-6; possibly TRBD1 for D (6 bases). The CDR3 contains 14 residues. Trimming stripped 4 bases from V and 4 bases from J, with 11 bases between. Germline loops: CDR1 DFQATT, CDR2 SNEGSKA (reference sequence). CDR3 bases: TGCAGTGCTACCGGACAGATTTATAATTCACCCCTCCACTTT. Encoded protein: CSATGQIYNSPLHF.

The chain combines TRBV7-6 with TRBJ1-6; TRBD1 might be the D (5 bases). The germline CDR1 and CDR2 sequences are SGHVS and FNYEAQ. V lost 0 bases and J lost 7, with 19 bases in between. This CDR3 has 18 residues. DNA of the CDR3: TGTGCCAGCAGCTTAGCAACGTATTCGGGACTCGCCAATTCACCCCTCCACTTT. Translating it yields CASSLATYSGLANSPLHF.

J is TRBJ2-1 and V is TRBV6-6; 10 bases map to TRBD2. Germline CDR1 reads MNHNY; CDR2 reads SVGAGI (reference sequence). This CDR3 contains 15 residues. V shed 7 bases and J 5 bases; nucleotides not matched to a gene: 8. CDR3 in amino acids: CASTPAGGRHNEQFF. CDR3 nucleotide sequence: TGTGCCAGCACCCCAGCGGGAGGGCGGCACAATGAGCAGTTCTTC.

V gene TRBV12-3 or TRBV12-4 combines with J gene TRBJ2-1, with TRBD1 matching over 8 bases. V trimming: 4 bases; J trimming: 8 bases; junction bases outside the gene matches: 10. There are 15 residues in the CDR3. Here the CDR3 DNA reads TGTGCCAGCAGTTCCCAGGGGGGACAGGTCGATGAGCAGTTCTTC. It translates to CASSSQGGQVDEQFF.

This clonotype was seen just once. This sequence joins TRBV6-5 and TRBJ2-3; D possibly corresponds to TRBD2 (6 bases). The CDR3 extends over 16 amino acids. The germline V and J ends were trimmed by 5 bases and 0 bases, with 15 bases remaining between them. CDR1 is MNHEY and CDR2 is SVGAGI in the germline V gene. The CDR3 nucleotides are TGTGCCAGCAGTGCGCCGGGACTTTCTAGCACAGATACGCAGTATTTT. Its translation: CASSAPGLSSTDTQYF.

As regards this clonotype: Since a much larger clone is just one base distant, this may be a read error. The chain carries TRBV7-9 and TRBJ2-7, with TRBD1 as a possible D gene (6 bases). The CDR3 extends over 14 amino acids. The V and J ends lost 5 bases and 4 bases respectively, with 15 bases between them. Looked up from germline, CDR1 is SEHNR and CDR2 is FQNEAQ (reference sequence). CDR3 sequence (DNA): TGTGCCAGCAGCCACGGCGCGACAGGATACGAGCAGTACTTC. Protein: CASSHGATGYEQYF.

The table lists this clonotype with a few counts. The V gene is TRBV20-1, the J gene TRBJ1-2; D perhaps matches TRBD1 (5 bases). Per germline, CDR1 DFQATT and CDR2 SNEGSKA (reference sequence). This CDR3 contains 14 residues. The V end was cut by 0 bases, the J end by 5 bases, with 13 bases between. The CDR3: CSARDGTGLYGYTF. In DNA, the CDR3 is TGCAGTGCTAGAGATGGTACAGGTCTTTATGGCTACACCTTC.

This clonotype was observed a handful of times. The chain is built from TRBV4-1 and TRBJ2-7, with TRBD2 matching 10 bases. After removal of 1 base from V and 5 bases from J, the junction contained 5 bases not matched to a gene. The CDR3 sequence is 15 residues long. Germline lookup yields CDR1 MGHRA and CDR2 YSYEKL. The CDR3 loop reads CASSQAAGGLHEQYF. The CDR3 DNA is TGCGCCAGCAGCCAAGCAGCGGGGGGGCTCCACGAGCAGTACTTC.

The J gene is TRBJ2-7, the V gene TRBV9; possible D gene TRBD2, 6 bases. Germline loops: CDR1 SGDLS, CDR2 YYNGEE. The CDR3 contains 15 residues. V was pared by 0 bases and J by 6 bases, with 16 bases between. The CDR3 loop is CASSVGWQGGGEQYF. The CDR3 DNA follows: TGTGCCAGCAGCGTAGGCTGGCAGGGAGGAGGCGAGCAGTACTTC. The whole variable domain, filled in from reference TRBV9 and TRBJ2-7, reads DSGVTQTPKHLITATGQRVTLRCSPRSGDLSVYWYQQSLDQGLQFLIQYYNGEERAKGNILERFSAQQFPDLHSELNLSSLELGDSALYFCASSVGWQGGGEQYFGPGTRLTVT.

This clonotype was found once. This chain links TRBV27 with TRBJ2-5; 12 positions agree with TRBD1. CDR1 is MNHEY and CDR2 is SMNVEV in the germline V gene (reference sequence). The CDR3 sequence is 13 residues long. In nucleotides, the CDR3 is TGTGTCACGACGGGACAGGGGGCAGGGACCCAGTACTTC. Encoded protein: CVTTGQGAGTQYF.

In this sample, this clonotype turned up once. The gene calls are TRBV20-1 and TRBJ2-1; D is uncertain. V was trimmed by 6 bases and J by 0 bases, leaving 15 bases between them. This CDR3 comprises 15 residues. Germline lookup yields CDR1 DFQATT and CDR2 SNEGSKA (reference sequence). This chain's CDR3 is CSAKVGSNSYNEQFF. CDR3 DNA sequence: TGCAGTGCAAAGGTCGGCTCCAACTCCTACAATGAGCAGTTCTTC.

The CDR3 DNA reads TGTGCCAGCAGCTGGATCCGGGACTATCGCACAGATACGCAGTATTTT. It is translated as CASSWIRDYRTDTQYF. V and J are TRBV7-6 and TRBJ2-3, with TRBD2 matching 7 bases. With V trimmed by 4 bases and J by 1 base, 8 bases remained unmatched. The CDR3 runs 16 residues. Germline V gene lookup returns CDR1 SGHVS and CDR2 FNYEAQ.

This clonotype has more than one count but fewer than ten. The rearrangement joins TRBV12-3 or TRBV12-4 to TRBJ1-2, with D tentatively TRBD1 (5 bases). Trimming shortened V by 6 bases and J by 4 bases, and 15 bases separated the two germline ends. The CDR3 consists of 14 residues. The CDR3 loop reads CASSPEQAIYGYTF. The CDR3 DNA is TGTGCCAGCAGCCCCGAACAGGCCATCTATGGCTACACCTTC.

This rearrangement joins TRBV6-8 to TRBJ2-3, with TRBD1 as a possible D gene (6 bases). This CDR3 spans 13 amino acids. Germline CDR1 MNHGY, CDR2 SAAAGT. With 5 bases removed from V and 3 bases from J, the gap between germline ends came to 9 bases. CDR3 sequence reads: CASSVDRTDTQYF. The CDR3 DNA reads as TGTGCCAGCAGTGTCGACAGGACAGATACGCAGTATTTT.

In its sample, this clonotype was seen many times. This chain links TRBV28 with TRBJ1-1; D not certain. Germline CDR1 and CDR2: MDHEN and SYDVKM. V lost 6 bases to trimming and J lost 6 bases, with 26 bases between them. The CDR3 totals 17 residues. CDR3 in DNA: TGTGCCAGCAGCCCCAGCGGGTGGATTCGAGGAGGCGCTGAAGCTTTCTTT. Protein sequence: CASSPSGWIRGGAEAFF.

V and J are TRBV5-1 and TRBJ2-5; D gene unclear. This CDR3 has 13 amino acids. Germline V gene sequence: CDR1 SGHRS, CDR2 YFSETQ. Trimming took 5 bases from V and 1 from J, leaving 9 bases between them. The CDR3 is CASRGSAQETQYF. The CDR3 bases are TGCGCCAGCAGGGGCAGTGCCCAAGAGACCCAGTACTTC. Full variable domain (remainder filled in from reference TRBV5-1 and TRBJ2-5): KAGVTQTPRYLIKTRGQQVTLSCSPISGHRSVSWYQQTPGQGLQFLFEYFSETQRNKGNFPGRFSGRQFSNSRSEMNVSTLELGDSALYLCASRGSAQETQYFGPGTRLLVL.

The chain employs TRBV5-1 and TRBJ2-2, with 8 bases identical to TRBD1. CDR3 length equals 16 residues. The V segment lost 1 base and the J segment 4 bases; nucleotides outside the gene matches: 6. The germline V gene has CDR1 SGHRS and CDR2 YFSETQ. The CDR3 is CASSLNGQGSTGELFF. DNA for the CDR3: TGCGCCAGCAGCTTGAATGGACAGGGTAGCACCGGGGAGCTGTTTTTT.

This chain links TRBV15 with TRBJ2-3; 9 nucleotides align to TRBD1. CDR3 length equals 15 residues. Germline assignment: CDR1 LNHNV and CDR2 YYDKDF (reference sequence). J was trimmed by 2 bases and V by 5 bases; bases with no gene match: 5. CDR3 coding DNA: TGTGCCACCAGCGGGGGACAGGGATACACAGATACGCAGTATTTT. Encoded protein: CATSGGQGYTDTQYF.

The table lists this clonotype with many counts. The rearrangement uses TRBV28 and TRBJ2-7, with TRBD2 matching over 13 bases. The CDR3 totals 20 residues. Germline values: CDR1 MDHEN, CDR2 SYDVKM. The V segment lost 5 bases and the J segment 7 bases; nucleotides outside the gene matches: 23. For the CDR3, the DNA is TGTGCCAGCAGTCGTTACCCCCCCAGCCTAACTAGCGGGAGGGCCGGAGAGCAGTACTTC. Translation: CASSRYPPSLTSGRAGEQYF.

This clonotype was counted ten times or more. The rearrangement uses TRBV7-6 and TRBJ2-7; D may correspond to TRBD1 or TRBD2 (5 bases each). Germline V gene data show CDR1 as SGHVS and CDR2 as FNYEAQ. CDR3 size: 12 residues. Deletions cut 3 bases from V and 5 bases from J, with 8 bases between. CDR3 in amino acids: CASSFGDHEQYF. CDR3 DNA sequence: TGTGCCAGCAGCTTCGGGGACCACGAGCAGTACTTC.

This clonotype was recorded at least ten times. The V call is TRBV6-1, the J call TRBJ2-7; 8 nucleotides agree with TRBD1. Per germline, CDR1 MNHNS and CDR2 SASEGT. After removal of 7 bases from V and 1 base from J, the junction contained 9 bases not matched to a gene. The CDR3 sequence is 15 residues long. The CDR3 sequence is CASNSGQGLSYEQYF. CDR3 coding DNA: TGTGCCAGCAATAGCGGACAGGGTCTTTCCTACGAGCAGTACTTC.

The CDR3 reads CASSWTNSNQPQHF. The DNA of the CDR3 is TGTGCCAGCAGTTGGACAAATAGCAATCAGCCCCAGCATTTT. This chain joins TRBV28 and TRBJ1-5, with D maybe TRBD1 (5 bases). CDR3 size: 14 residues. The V gene lost 4 bases and the J gene lost 0 bases, with 7 bases spanning the gap. Germline V lookup: CDR1 MDHEN, CDR2 SYDVKM.

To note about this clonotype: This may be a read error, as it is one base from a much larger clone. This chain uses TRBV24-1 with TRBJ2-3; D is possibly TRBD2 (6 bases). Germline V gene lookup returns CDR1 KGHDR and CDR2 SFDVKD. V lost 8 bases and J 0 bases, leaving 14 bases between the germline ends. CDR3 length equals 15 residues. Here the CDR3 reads CATIPGLVSTDTQYF. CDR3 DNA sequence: TGTGCCACCATCCCGGGACTCGTAAGCACAGATACGCAGTATTTT.

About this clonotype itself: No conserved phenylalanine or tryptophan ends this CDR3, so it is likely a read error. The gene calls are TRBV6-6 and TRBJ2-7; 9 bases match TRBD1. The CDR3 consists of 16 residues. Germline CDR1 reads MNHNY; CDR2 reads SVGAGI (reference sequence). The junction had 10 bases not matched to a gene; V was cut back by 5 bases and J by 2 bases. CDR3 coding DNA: TGTGCCAGCAGTCCCGGGACAGGGAGGTTTACCTACGAGCAGTACTTA. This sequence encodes CASSPGTGRFTYEQYL.

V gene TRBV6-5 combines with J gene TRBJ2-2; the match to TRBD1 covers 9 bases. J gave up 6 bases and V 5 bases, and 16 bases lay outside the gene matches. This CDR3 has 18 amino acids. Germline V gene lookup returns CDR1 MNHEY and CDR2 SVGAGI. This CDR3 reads CASSALAPGQGRAGELFF. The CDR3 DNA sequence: TGTGCCAGCAGTGCCCTAGCCCCGGGACAGGGTAGGGCCGGGGAGCTGTTTTTT.